What follows are 5 T cell receptor beta chains derived from one specimen sequenced in a study of blood T cell repertoires in COVID-19. This table comes from immunoSEQ multiplex PCR, and its TCRdb copy is limited to in-frame clones, with some not included. The data hold around 310,000 clones, with roughly 89% observed a single time. Specimen: peripheral blood. These receptors were obtained from a middle-aged woman with COVID-19, enrolled during active disease.

This clone was recorded once. This chain uses TRBV7-2 with TRBJ2-6, with no clear D. V lost 0 bases to trimming and J lost 0 bases, with 3 bases between them. The germline V gene encodes CDR1 SGHTA and CDR2 FQGNSA. The CDR3 has 15 amino acids. The CDR3 reads CASSLARSGANVLTF. DNA of the CDR3: TGTGCCAGCAGCTTAGCGCGCTCTGGGGCCAACGTCCTGACTTTC. The variable domain in full, completed from reference TRBV7-2 and TRBJ2-6, reads GAGVSQSPSNKVTEKGKDVELRCDPISGHTALYWYRQSLGQGLEFLIYFQGNSAPDKSGLPSDRFSAERTGGSVSTLTIQRTQQEDSAVYLCASSLARSGANVLTFGAGSRLTVL.

The V and J genes are TRBV5-5 and TRBJ2-7; 8 bases are a match to TRBD1. Per germline, CDR1 SGHKS and CDR2 YYEKEE (reference sequence). The CDR3 covers 14 residues. Trimming at V came to 0 bases and at J to 2 bases, leaving 1 base not matched to a gene. CDR3 region: CASSLGTGTYEQYF. CDR3 sequence (DNA): TGTGCCAGCAGCTTGGGGACAGGGACCTACGAGCAGTACTTC. The full variable domain, with the rest looked up from reference TRBV5-5 and TRBJ2-7, is DAGVTQSPTHLIKTRGQQVTLRCSPISGHKSVSWYQQVLGQGPQFIFQYYEKEERGRGNFPDRFSARQFPNYSSELNVNALLLGDSALYLCASSLGTGTYEQYFGPGTRLTVT.

Note on this clone: This sample also contains other DNA sequences that code for the same CDR3. V usage is TRBV27 and J usage is TRBJ2-3; 7 bases match TRBD2. The CDR3 consists of 15 residues. V gave up 3 bases and J gave up 1 base; unmatched junction bases: 4. CDR1 is MNHEY and CDR2 is SMNVEV in the germline V gene (reference sequence). CDR3 nucleotide sequence: TGTGCCAGCAGTTTGGCGGGAGATGGCACAGATACGCAGTATTTT. It encodes CASSLAGDGTDTQYF.

Worth noting for this clone: This may be a read error: a much more frequent sequence differs by one nucleotide. This chain links TRBV9 with TRBJ1-2; tentatively, D is TRBD1 (5 bases). There are 13 residues in the CDR3. The germline V gene has CDR1 SGDLS and CDR2 YYNGEE. Between the trimmed V and J ends, which lost 3 bases and 1 base, there was a span of 7 bases. CDR3 protein: CASSEQVNYGYTF. The DNA of the CDR3 is TGTGCCAGCAGCGAACAGGTTAACTATGGCTACACCTTC.

This clone was picked up one time. The V gene is TRBV9, the J gene TRBJ1-1; D not certain. This CDR3 has 15 amino acids. Trimming stripped 0 bases from V and 2 bases from J, with 11 bases between. Germline V gives CDR1 SGDLS, CDR2 YYNGEE. Written as DNA, the CDR3 is TGTGCCAGCAGCGTAGTCCCGGGGTCAAACACTGAAGCTTTCTTT. Translated, it gives CASSVVPGSNTEAFF.